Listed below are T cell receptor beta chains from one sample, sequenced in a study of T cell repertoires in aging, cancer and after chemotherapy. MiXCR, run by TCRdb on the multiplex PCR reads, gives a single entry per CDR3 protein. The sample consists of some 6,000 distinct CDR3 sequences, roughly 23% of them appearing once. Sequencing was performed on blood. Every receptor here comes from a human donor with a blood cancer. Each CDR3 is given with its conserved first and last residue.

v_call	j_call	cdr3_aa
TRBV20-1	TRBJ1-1	CSAGGWDTEAFF
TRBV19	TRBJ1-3	CASSISGLNRNTIYF
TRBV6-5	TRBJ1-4	CASSEQGGSNEKLFF
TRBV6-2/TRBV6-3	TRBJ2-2	CASSYTTTGELFF
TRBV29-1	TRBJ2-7	CSVGLVSYEQYF
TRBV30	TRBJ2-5	CAWSVGQGSGETQYF
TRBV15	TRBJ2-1	CATSSTGLATSYNEQFF
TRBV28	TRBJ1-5	CASSSPVRYSNQPQHF
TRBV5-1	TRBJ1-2	CASSEEGADGYTF
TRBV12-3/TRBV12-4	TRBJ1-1	CASNRMNTEAFF
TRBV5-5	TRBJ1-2	CASRLGTHRANYGYTF
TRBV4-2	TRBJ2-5	CASSQGRDQETQYF
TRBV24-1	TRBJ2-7	CATSDLGLAGGYEQYF
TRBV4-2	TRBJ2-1	CASSQDRGLAGEQFF
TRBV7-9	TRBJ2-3	CVSRLEGADTQFF
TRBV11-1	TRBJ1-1	CASSLGKGRLTEAFF
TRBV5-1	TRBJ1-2	CASSLVGGVSGYTF
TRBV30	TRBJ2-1	CAWSVSRHYNEQFF
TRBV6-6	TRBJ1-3	CASGPSYTGNTIYF
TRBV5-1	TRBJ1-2	CASSPFELYGYTF
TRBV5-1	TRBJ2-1	CASSFGWRDNEQFF
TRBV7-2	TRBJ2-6	CASSLVSGPGGGANVLTF
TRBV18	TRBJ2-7	CASSPPGLAANGEQYF
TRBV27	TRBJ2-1	CASSLSRTQEQFF
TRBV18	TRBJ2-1	CASSPPHNEQFF
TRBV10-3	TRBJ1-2	CATWTGYPNYGYTF